This T cell receptor beta chain was observed in a study of control samples from healthy donors and cancer patients. Profiling relied on immunoSEQ multiplex PCR, and the TCRdb table lists in-frame clones only, not all of them. The sample has about 150,000 clones; 88% are singletons. Losses at the gene ends were 0 bases for V and 3 bases for J; bases not matched to a gene: 16. The CDR3 runs 18 residues. Germline V gene lookup returns CDR1 GTSNPN and CDR2 SVGIG (reference sequence). The chain is built from TRBV30 and TRBJ1-1, with 7 bases that match TRBD1. The sequence was obtained from a man in his late teens or twenties in good health. The source material was blood. The CDR3 nucleotides read TGTGCCTGGAGTGTACTGAGGCGAACAGGGGCTCTTCACACTGAAGCTTTCTTT. Protein: CAWSVLRRTGALHTEAFF.